The clone carrying this T cell receptor beta chain was seen a few times. This sample is drawn from a study of blood T cell repertoires in COVID-19. Looking at the study overall: Italy, Spain and the United States were the sources of the convalescent and acute COVID-19 samples.

Original analysis: Counts of nucleated cells, estimated from reference gene primer amplification, were obtained. Sequencing used immunoSEQ multiplex PCR; TCRdb keeps in-frame clones, though not all of them. For V, J and clone size, that table is used; D and trimming come from the DNA. The repertoire holds 200,000 or so clones, just over 85% seen once, with more than 5.5% in the top ten. Germline-derived CDR1 and CDR2 are KGHSH and LQKENI. Trimming took 2 bases from V and 0 from J, leaving 8 bases between them. The CDR3 has 15 residues. The J gene is TRBJ1-3, the V gene TRBV18; tentatively, D is TRBD1 (6 bases). Input material: peripheral blood. This TCR was sampled from an older man with acute or convalescent COVID-19. The CDR3 loop is CASSPWDNSGNTIYF. The CDR3 region has the DNA TGTGCCAGCTCACCATGGGACAACTCTGGAAACACCATATATTTT.